The 20 T cell receptor beta chains below come from one sample, sequenced in a study of post-analysis software for immune sequencing data. Antigens for these TCRs are unknown. cDNA libraries for TCR beta contained unique molecular identifiers. TCRdb called the PCR reads again in MiXCR, with one record for every CDR3 protein. Among 650,000 to 850,000 distinct CDR3 sequences listed, 40% to 55% were seen once. Study outcomes and limitations: A handful of TRBV segments were significantly more frequent in patients than in controls. TRBV5-6, TRBV5-1 and TRBV20-1 were among these segments.

Input material: blood. These receptor sequences come from a girl under 18 with multiple sclerosis.

The chain couples TRBV7-2 to TRBJ2-5, with D perhaps matching TRBD2 (5 bases). The CDR3 is 16 residues long. Trimming stripped 5 bases from V and 4 bases from J, with 20 bases between. Germline loops: CDR1 SGHTA, CDR2 FQGNSA. The CDR3, as DNA: TGTGCCAGCAGCCGCGTGAAAGCGGCTTGGGGAGAGACCCAGTACTTC. Encoded protein: CASSRVKAAWGETQYF.

In this sample, this clonotype turned up a few times. CDR3 coding DNA: TGTGCCAGCACCATTCGGGAGACTAGACTTAATGAGCAGTTCTTC. Its protein is CASTIRETRLNEQFF. V gene TRBV12-3 or TRBV12-4 combines with J gene TRBJ2-1, with D perhaps TRBD2 (6 bases). This CDR3 comprises 15 residues. V was shortened by 7 bases and J by 7 bases, with 20 bases between the two germline ends.

This chain's CDR3 is CASSDFGLAKNIQYF. CDR3 DNA: TGTGCCAGCAGTGACTTCGGGCTAGCCAAAAACATTCAGTACTTC. This chain joins TRBV12-3 or TRBV12-4 and TRBJ2-4; D is unresolved. The CDR3 contains 15 residues. Trimming took 5 bases from V and 0 from J, leaving 11 bases between them.

Only a few counts were recorded for this clonotype. This chain links TRBV6-4 with TRBJ2-1, with 8 positions matching TRBD2. The CDR3 extends over 15 amino acids. With 6 bases clipped from V and 6 bases from J, the junction kept 10 bases outside the gene matches. Per the germline V gene, CDR1 is MRHNA and CDR2 is SNTAGT. CDR3 DNA sequence: TGTGCCAGCAGAGGCGAAGCGGGAGCTGGCAATGAGCAGTTCTTC. It specifies CASRGEAGAGNEQFF.

This clonotype occurred a few times. The chain couples TRBV7-2 to TRBJ2-6, with D hard to call. The CDR3 length is 15 residues. Germline CDR1 SGHTA, CDR2 FQGNSA. V was cut by 0 bases and J by 3 bases, with 6 bases left in between. The CDR3 DNA reads as TGTGCCAGCAGCTTAGCTTTTGGTGGGGCCAACGTCCTGACTTTC. Translation gives CASSLAFGGANVLTF.

This clonotype was observed many times. The rearrangement joins TRBV29-1 to TRBJ1-2, with 7 bases that match TRBD1. V trimming: 7 bases; J trimming: 1 base; junction bases outside the gene matches: 3. Germline V gene sequence: CDR1 SQVTM, CDR2 ANQGSEA. This CDR3 has 12 amino acids. CDR3 protein: CSASGGNYGYTF. The CDR3 bases are TGCAGCGCCTCAGGGGGTAACTATGGCTACACCTTC.

The CDR3 here is CASTLVDGSGANVLTF. The CDR3 bases are TGTGCCAGCACCCTAGTCGACGGCTCTGGGGCCAACGTCCTGACTTTC. The chain combines TRBV27 with TRBJ2-6; D remains ambiguous. The germline CDR1 and CDR2 sequences are MNHEY and SMNVEV (reference sequence). Trimming pared 7 bases from V and 0 bases from J, leaving 13 bases between. The CDR3 is 16 residues long.

This chain links TRBV28 with TRBJ2-7; D is perhaps TRBD1 (5 bases). The CDR3 consists of 13 residues. From germline, CDR1 is MDHEN and CDR2 SYDVKM. Trimming stripped 6 bases from V and 0 bases from J, with 9 bases between. The CDR3 spells CASSRVLSYEQYF. The CDR3 DNA reads TGTGCCAGCAGCAGGGTACTCTCCTACGAGCAGTACTTC. Full variable domain (missing parts from reference TRBV28 and TRBJ2-7): DVKVTQSSRYLVKRTGEKVFLECVQDMDHENMFWYRQDPGLGLRLIYFSYDVKMKEKGDIPEGYSVSREKKERFSLILESASTNQTSMYLCASSRVLSYEQYFGPGTRLTVT.

This clonotype was seen more than once but under ten times. This rearrangement joins TRBV20-1 to TRBJ2-5; no definite D call. V dropped 3 bases and J dropped 11 bases, with 25 bases sitting between them. This CDR3 has 15 residues. Looked up from germline, CDR1 is DFQATT and CDR2 is SNEGSKA (reference sequence). The CDR3 sequence is CSASSAEAKSYVQYF. CDR3 sequence (DNA): TGCAGTGCTAGTTCCGCCGAGGCAAAGTCCTACGTGCAGTACTTC.

The chain carries TRBV10-3 and TRBJ1-1; 9 bases line up with TRBD1. With V trimmed by 6 bases and J by 0 bases, 2 bases remained unmatched. The germline gives CDR1 ENHRY, CDR2 SYGVKD. The CDR3 loop spans 14 amino acids. In DNA, the CDR3 is TGTGCCATCAGCGGACAGGGGCTGAACACTGAAGCTTTCTTT. Translated, it gives CAISGQGLNTEAFF.

This clonotype occurred a few times. The CDR3 bases are TGCAGTGCTGATGGGTGGACAGGGGACATCCAAGAGACCCAGTACTTC. Its translation is CSADGWTGDIQETQYF. The gene calls are TRBV20-1 and TRBJ2-5; 9 nucleotides agree with TRBD1. The CDR3 runs 16 residues. Germline values: CDR1 DFQATT, CDR2 SNEGSKA (reference sequence). V dropped 5 bases and J dropped 1; count of bases not matched to a gene: 11.

This clonotype was found a few times. This chain connects TRBV10-2 to TRBJ2-3; 7 nucleotides agree with TRBD2. Germline loops: CDR1 WSHSY, CDR2 SAAADI. The CDR3 has 15 residues. The V and J ends lost 6 bases and 5 bases, in that order; junction bases with no gene match: 11. CDR3 amino acids: CASRGGRSEGDTQYF. In DNA form, the CDR3 reads TGCGCCAGCAGAGGCGGGAGATCCGAGGGAGATACGCAGTATTTT.

The chain has TRBV2 and TRBJ1-2; no definite D call. Germline assignment: CDR1 SNHLY and CDR2 FYNNEI. This CDR3 comprises 15 residues. Trimming removed 4 bases at V and 7 bases at J, with 19 bases between. The CDR3 sequence is CASSGPKDLTAGYTF. CDR3 sequence (DNA): TGTGCCAGCAGTGGCCCGAAGGATTTAACGGCTGGCTACACCTTC.

The CDR3 bases are TGTGCCAGCAGTTCAGACAGCCCGCGGGAGACCCAGTACTTC. This codes for CASSSDSPRETQYF. The chain uses TRBV12-3 or TRBV12-4 and TRBJ2-5, with a weak D call TRBD1 (5 bases). This CDR3 spans 14 amino acids. V was cut by 4 bases and J by 5 bases, with 14 bases left in between.

The rearrangement uses TRBV15 and TRBJ2-1; 9 bases are shared with TRBD1. CDR1 LNHNV and CDR2 YYDKDF come from the germline V gene (reference sequence). With V trimmed by 11 bases and J by 0 bases, 5 bases remained unmatched. This CDR3 has 14 residues. CDR3 in DNA: TGTGCCTCCGCGACAGGGGGCTCCTACAATGAGCAGTTCTTC. Translated, it gives CASATGGSYNEQFF.

The CDR3 region is CASRGGREGHTDTQYF. The CDR3, as DNA: TGTGCCAGCAGAGGAGGGCGGGAGGGCCACACAGATACGCAGTATTTT. The chain recombines TRBV6-1 with TRBJ2-3, with 9 bases that match TRBD2. The CDR3 has 16 residues. V lost 6 bases to trimming and J lost 2 bases; unmatched junction nucleotides: 9. Germline loops: CDR1 MNHNS, CDR2 SASEGT.

This clonotype has a handful of counts. J is TRBJ1-2 and V is TRBV4-3; tentative D call: TRBD1 (6 bases). CDR3 length: 14 residues. Trimming shortened V by 5 bases and J by 2 bases, and 12 bases separated the two germline ends. Germline V gene lookup returns CDR1 LGHNA and CDR2 YSLEER. The CDR3 reads CASSRDNGNYGYTF. CDR3 sequence (DNA): TGCGCCAGCAGCAGGGACAATGGAAACTATGGCTACACCTTC.

This rearrangement joins TRBV6-5 to TRBJ1-1, with D maybe TRBD1 (5 bases). The CDR3 loop spans 13 amino acids. Germline lookup yields CDR1 MNHEY and CDR2 SVGAGI. V gave up 6 bases and J gave up 4 bases, with 12 bases separating them. Here the CDR3 reads CASSQGTSTEAFF. The DNA for the CDR3 is TGTGCCAGCAGCCAAGGGACGAGCACTGAAGCTTTCTTT.

This clonotype was seen only a few times. V is TRBV12-3 or TRBV12-4 and J is TRBJ2-7; 9 bases fit TRBD1. The CDR3 spans 15 residues. The V and J ends lost 2 bases and 3 bases, in that order; junction bases with no gene match: 5. The CDR3 nucleotides read TGTGCCAGCAGTTTACAGGGACAGGGTATCTACGAGCAGTACTTC. Protein product: CASSLQGQGIYEQYF.

This clonotype was observed a handful of times. This chain uses TRBV4-1 with TRBJ2-7; D possibly uses TRBD1 or TRBD2 (5 bases each). With the DNA end fitting TRBJ2-5 better, the J assignment may be wrong. The CDR3 contains 15 residues. From germline, CDR1 is MGHRA and CDR2 YSYEKL. The CDR3 loop reads CASSVPGPTGETQYF. For the CDR3, the DNA is TGCGCCAGCAGCGTCCCGGGACCCACTGGGGAGACCCAGTACTTC.